These T cell receptor beta chains were read from a single sample in a study of T cell responses to AZD1222 COVID-19 vaccine. Data came from immunoSEQ multiplex PCR; TCRdb stores just in-frame clones and leaves some out. Of about 93,000 clones listed, 85% to 90% are singletons. The specimen comprised peripheral blood, sampled 28 days after the second AZD1222 dose. These receptors were collected from an adult who received the AZD1222 COVID-19 vaccine. Each CDR3 is given with its conserved first and last residue. D genes are given only for firm matches. A clone size is listed for some rows: how often the clone was seen (once, few, many), or a class if it is expanded.

cdr3_nt cdr3_aa j_call d_call v_call clone_size
TGTGCCAGTAGTATAGAAGGGGGCAGAGTAACGAACACTGAAGCTTTCTTT CASSIEGGRVTNTEAFF TRBJ1-1 TRBD1 TRBV19 -
TGTGCCAGCAGCCCTCGGACTAGCGGGGGAATTGAGCAGTTCTTC CASSPRTSGGIEQFF TRBJ2-1 TRBD2 TRBV9 once
TGTGCCAGCAGCCAGATAGGGGCTTTTCCCGGACAGACCTCTGGAAACACCATATATTTT CASSQIGAFPGQTSGNTIYF TRBJ1-3 - TRBV3-1/TRBV3-2 -
TGCGCCAGCAGCACTGGGACAGCCCTTCGGTCCGGGGAGCTGTTTTTT CASSTGTALRSGELFF TRBJ2-2 TRBD1 TRBV5-1 -
TGTGCCAGCAGCCAAGAAGGGGGGGCCGCAGATACGCAGTATTTT CASSQEGGAADTQYF TRBJ2-3 - TRBV4-2 few
TGTGCCAGCACCGTAGGGACAGGGGGCTTTTTGGAGCAGTACTTC CASTVGTGGFLEQYF TRBJ2-7 TRBD1 TRBV2 -
TGTGCCTGGAGTGCGCGCTGGAAGGTCGGCTACGAGCAGTACTTC CAWSARWKVGYEQYF TRBJ2-7 - TRBV30 -
TGTGCCAGCAGCGTAGGACAGGGCGCCAACTCTGGAAACACCATATATTTT CASSVGQGANSGNTIYF TRBJ1-3 TRBD1 TRBV9 -
TGCGCCAGCAGTGAGGGCAGGGAGAGCACAGATACGCAGTATTTT CASSEGRESTDTQYF TRBJ2-3 - TRBV10-2 -
TGCAGCGTTGAACGGAGGGGTATGAACACTGAAGCTTTCTTT CSVERRGMNTEAFF TRBJ1-1 - TRBV29-1 -
TGTGCCAGTAGTATAGCGGGGGGGCTGTTCTGGGAGCTGTTTTTT CASSIAGGLFWELFF TRBJ2-2 TRBD2 TRBV19 -
TGTGCCAGCCTACGGGCGAGCCAAGAGACCCAGTACTTC CASLRASQETQYF TRBJ2-5 - TRBV2 -
TGTGCCAGCAGCTTAGTGAAGGGGTCTACCTACGAGCAGTACTTC CASSLVKGSTYEQYF TRBJ2-7 - TRBV7-8 once
TGTGCCAGCAGTTACTCAGAGCACAATGAGCAGTTCTTC CASSYSEHNEQFF TRBJ2-1 - TRBV6-5 once
TGTGCCATCAGGGACCTCCGAGCAGAGACAGATACGCAGTATTTT CAIRDLRAETDTQYF TRBJ2-3 - TRBV10-3 -
TGTGCCAGCAGCTTGGCCGGGGACAGCGAATACTCTGGAAACACCATATATTTT CASSLAGDSEYSGNTIYF TRBJ1-3 TRBD1 TRBV5-6 -
TGTGCCAGCAGTGACACGGCAGGGTCTCACAATGAGCAGTTCTTC CASSDTAGSHNEQFF TRBJ2-1 - TRBV6-1 medium-sized
TGTGCCAGCAGTGACCAAGGGGCATCCTACAATGAGCAGTTCTTC CASSDQGASYNEQFF TRBJ2-1 - TRBV6-4 -
TGTGCCAGCAGCCAAGAGGCGGGAGTAAAGTTCGGGTCCTACAATGAGCAGTTCTTC CASSQEAGVKFGSYNEQFF TRBJ2-1 TRBD2 TRBV3-1/TRBV3-2 -
TGTGCCAGCAGCCAGGGACAGACCACATACAATGAGCAGTTCTTC CASSQGQTTYNEQFF TRBJ2-1 TRBD1 TRBV7-2 -
TGTGCCAGCAGTGAATGGGACAGGGGGCGGACCGGGGAGCTGTTTTTT CASSEWDRGRTGELFF TRBJ2-2 TRBD1 TRBV25-1 -
TGTGCCAGCAGCCCTAAAGGGACAGTCCTTCATCCAGCGGTAAACACCGGGGAGCTGTTTTTT CASSPKGTVLHPAVNTGELFF TRBJ2-2 TRBD1 TRBV14 -
TGTGCCAGCAGCTTAGGAGCCCGACAGGTTCACTCTGGAAACACCATATATTTT CASSLGARQVHSGNTIYF TRBJ1-3 - TRBV13 -
TGTGCCAGCAGTTACGGGCAGACAAACACTGAAGCTTTCTTT CASSYGQTNTEAFF TRBJ1-1 - TRBV6-2/TRBV6-3 -
TGTGCCAGCAGCGGAGTTCACCACGCCCTCGATAGCGGGCCCACTGGGGAGACCCAGTACTTC CASSGVHHALDSGPTGETQYF TRBJ2-5 TRBD2 TRBV9 -
TGTGCCAGCAGTTTATCTGCGGGGGCCCGCTACAATGAGCAGTTCTTC CASSLSAGARYNEQFF TRBJ2-1 - TRBV27 -
TGTGCCAGCAGCTCGACCGGGACAGGGGGAGTTGTCTACACCTTC CASSSTGTGGVVYTF TRBJ1-2 TRBD1 TRBV7-9 -
TGTGCCAGCAGCTTACACCCGGGCCCTGAAGCTTTCTTT CASSLHPGPEAFF TRBJ1-1 - TRBV13 -